Each of the 20 T cell receptor beta chains below was sequenced from the same sample in a study of cytomegalovirus exposure and HLA in healthy donors. The PCR had 60 Vbeta and 13 Jbeta primers. Clones were read by immunoSEQ multiplex PCR, and TCRdb kept only the in-frame ones, dropping some. Among about 100,000 clones listed, more than 80% were seen once. The specimen sequenced was PBMCs. These receptors were obtained from a man between 25 and 39 years old in good health and CMV-seronegative.

The rearrangement joins TRBV5-8 to TRBJ2-5; the match to TRBD2 covers 12 bases. The CDR3 runs to 15 residues. The ends lost 5 bases at V and 4 bases at J; junction bases unmatched: 6. In germline, CDR1 is SGHTS, CDR2 YDEGEE. CDR3 loop: CASRRLAGERETQYF. The CDR3, as DNA: TGTGCCAGCAGAAGACTAGCGGGAGAAAGAGAGACCCAGTACTTC.

The chain has TRBV11-3 and TRBJ2-1; TRBD2 matches 10 bases. V was clipped by 4 bases and J by 5 bases; unmatched bases: 8. The CDR3 consists of 16 residues. Germline assignment: CDR1 SGHNT and CDR2 YENEEA. The CDR3, as DNA: TGTGCCAGCAGCTCCGACAGGACTAGCGGAGACAATGAGCAGTTCTTC. As protein: CASSSDRTSGDNEQFF.

The sample holds one count of this clone. V gene TRBV5-1 combines with J gene TRBJ2-7; D possibly corresponds to TRBD2 (5 bases). Germline CDR1 and CDR2: SGHRS and YFSETQ. Trimming took 4 bases from V and 0 from J, leaving 11 bases between them. CDR3 size: 14 residues. The CDR3 spells CASSQGLSSYEQYF. As DNA, the CDR3 is TGCGCCAGCAGCCAAGGACTTAGCTCCTACGAGCAGTACTTC.

This clone was seen a single time. The V gene is TRBV28, the J gene TRBJ1-1, with TRBD1 matching over 10 bases. Germline CDR1 reads MDHEN; CDR2 reads SYDVKM. The CDR3 totals 16 residues. Unmatched junction bases numbered 6, after V lost 2 bases and J lost 3 bases. The CDR3 sequence is CASSLRYGTGDTEAFF. CDR3 nucleotide sequence: TGTGCCAGCAGTTTAAGGTACGGGACAGGGGACACTGAAGCTTTCTTT. Based on the CDR3 plus reference TRBV28 and TRBJ1-1, the full variable domain is DVKVTQSSRYLVKRTGEKVFLECVQDMDHENMFWYRQDPGLGLRLIYFSYDVKMKEKGDIPEGYSVSREKKERFSLILESASTNQTSMYLCASSLRYGTGDTEAFFGQGTRLTVV.

The chain links TRBV9 to TRBJ2-1; perhaps TRBD1 as D (5 bases). With 0 bases removed from V and 5 bases from J, the gap between germline ends came to 15 bases. CDR1 is SGDLS and CDR2 is YYNGEE in the germline V gene. This CDR3 region has 16 residues. The CDR3 DNA reads TGTGCCAGCAGCGTAGGGGGCACCTCTTTAGACAATGAGCAGTTCTTC. This gives the protein CASSVGGTSLDNEQFF.

The V gene is TRBV5-1, the J gene TRBJ1-4; 7 positions agree with TRBD1. There are 16 residues in the CDR3. CDR1 and CDR2 from the germline V gene are SGHRS and YFSETQ. V trimming: 0 bases; J trimming: 5 bases; junction bases outside the gene matches: 7. The DNA for the CDR3 is TGCGCCAGCAGCTTGGTCCGGACAGGCCGGAATGAAAAACTGTTTTTT. The encoded protein is CASSLVRTGRNEKLFF.

In DNA, the CDR3 is TGTGCCAGCAGCCAGGGGGGTTCGAATGAGCAGTTCTTC. Translation: CASSQGGSNEQFF. The chain employs TRBV9 and TRBJ2-1; a possible D gene is TRBD1 (7 bases). CDR1 and CDR2 (germline): SGDLS, YYNGEE. This CDR3 spans 13 amino acids. Trimming shortened V by 4 bases and J by 7 bases, and 12 bases separated the two germline ends.

This rearrangement joins TRBV5-4 to TRBJ2-1; tentatively, D is TRBD2 (6 bases). V was shortened by 3 bases and J by 4 bases, with 14 bases between the two germline ends. The germline gives CDR1 SGHNT, CDR2 YYREEE (reference sequence). The CDR3 is made up of 15 amino acids. In DNA form, the CDR3 reads TGTGCCAGCAGCTCCAACCTAGCGCGTTACAATGAGCAGTTCTTC. Its translation is CASSSNLARYNEQFF.

The chain joins TRBV4-1 to TRBJ1-2, with D tentatively TRBD1 (6 bases). This CDR3 contains 13 residues. Germline CDR1 and CDR2: MGHRA and YSYEKL. V dropped 1 base and J dropped 8 bases, with 11 bases sitting between them. The CDR3 here is CASSQVQGEGYTF. DNA for the CDR3: TGCGCCAGCAGCCAAGTACAGGGAGAAGGCTACACCTTC.

The chain employs TRBV4-1 and TRBJ1-2; possibly TRBD1 for D (6 bases). CDR1 and CDR2 from the germline V gene are MGHRA and YSYEKL. V lost 0 bases and J 4 bases, leaving 12 bases between the germline ends. The CDR3 is made up of 15 amino acids. CDR3: CASSQDRTDIYGYTF. The CDR3 bases are TGCGCCAGCAGCCAAGATCGGACAGATATCTATGGCTACACCTTC.

The rearrangement joins TRBV27 to TRBJ2-2; TRBD1 might be the D (6 bases). CDR1 MNHEY and CDR2 SMNVEV come from the germline V gene (reference sequence). The CDR3 length is 13 residues. The ends were cut back, 5 bases at V and 5 bases at J, with 9 bases in the middle. CDR3 nucleotide sequence: TGTGCCAGCAGTCTTGACAGGACCGGGGAGCTGTTTTTT. Translating gives CASSLDRTGELFF.

This clone appeared a single time. The chain uses TRBV5-6 and TRBJ2-3, with D uncertain. Trimming left V 2 bases short and J 3 bases short, with 10 bases between. The CDR3 length is 14 residues. Germline V gene lookup returns CDR1 SGHDT and CDR2 YYEEEE. CDR3 sequence reads: CASSFPVDTDTQYF. The CDR3 bases are TGTGCCAGCAGCTTCCCAGTCGATACAGATACGCAGTATTTT.

V and J are TRBV19 and TRBJ1-5, with 8 bases that match TRBD1. Trimming took 1 base from V and 2 from J; bases not matched to a gene: 10. Germline values: CDR1 LNHDA, CDR2 SQIVND (reference sequence). The CDR3 spans 18 residues. The chain's CDR3 is CASSIGGFGQGRNQPQHF. CDR3 nucleotides: TGTGCCAGTAGTATAGGAGGATTTGGACAGGGACGCAATCAGCCCCAGCATTTT.

The rearrangement joins TRBV6-1 to TRBJ2-1; 7 bases are a match to TRBD1. Per germline, CDR1 MNHNS and CDR2 SASEGT. The V segment lost 4 bases and the J segment 8 bases; nucleotides outside the gene matches: 14. CDR3 length: 16 residues. The CDR3 protein is CASSVWTGDYFYEQFF. The CDR3 nucleotides read TGTGCCAGCAGTGTTTGGACAGGAGACTATTTTTATGAGCAGTTCTTC.

This sequence joins TRBV5-1 and TRBJ2-5; 9 bases map to TRBD2. The CDR3 is made up of 15 amino acids. Trimming removed 4 bases from V and 3 bases from J; junction bases left unmatched: 7. Germline assignment: CDR1 SGHRS and CDR2 YFSETQ. CDR3 in DNA: TGCGCCAGCAGCACTCTAGCGGGGAGGGAAGAGACCCAGTACTTC. Translation gives CASSTLAGREETQYF.

The chain has TRBV7-2 and TRBJ1-5, with a possible D match to TRBD1 (6 bases). The CDR3 sequence is 16 residues long. CDR1 is SGHTA and CDR2 is FQGNSA in the germline V gene. Trimming took off 4 bases at V and 4 bases at J, with 17 bases between the two ends. The CDR3 DNA follows: TGTGCCAGCAGCTCGATGCCGGACAGACCGAATCAGCCCCAGCATTTT. This gives the protein CASSSMPDRPNQPQHF.

The chain joins TRBV28 to TRBJ2-7; TRBD1 aligns across 11 bases. The V and J ends lost 6 bases and 4 bases, in that order; junction bases with no gene match: 8. The CDR3 consists of 15 residues. Germline V gene data show CDR1 as MDHEN and CDR2 as SYDVKM. The DNA for the CDR3 is TGTGCCAGCAGACCGCCCGGACAGGGGGCTTACGAGCAGTACTTC. The encoded protein is CASRPPGQGAYEQYF.

The V gene is TRBV6-1, the J gene TRBJ1-1; 10 bases are a match to TRBD1. With 2 bases clipped from V and 3 bases from J, the junction kept 9 bases outside the gene matches. This CDR3 has 17 amino acids. Germline V CDR1 and CDR2: MNHNS, SASEGT. The CDR3 loop is CASSESGTGVLYTEAFF. Written as DNA, the CDR3 is TGTGCCAGCAGTGAATCCGGGACAGGGGTTTTGTACACTGAAGCTTTCTTT.

This chain connects TRBV5-4 to TRBJ1-1; 7 positions agree with TRBD1. The CDR3 is 15 residues long. Germline-derived CDR1 and CDR2 are SGHNT and YYREEE (reference sequence). Trimming at V came to 1 base and at J to 5 bases, leaving 8 bases not matched to a gene. The CDR3 DNA follows: TGTGCCAGCAGCTTGCTGACAGGGATAAGGACTGAAGCTTTCTTT. It encodes CASSLLTGIRTEAFF.

The gene calls are TRBV19 and TRBJ2-1, with TRBD1 matching over 9 bases. This CDR3 has 17 residues. V trimming: 0 bases; J trimming: 7 bases; junction bases outside the gene matches: 10. From germline, CDR1 is LNHDA and CDR2 SQIVND (reference sequence). CDR3 bases: TGTGCCAGTAGTATAGAAGGAGGGGACAGGGCAGTAAATGAGCAGTTCTTC. Its translation: CASSIEGGDRAVNEQFF.